A selection of T cell receptor beta chains follows, all from one sample in a study of T cells in Graves' hyperthyroidism and ophthalmopathy. A single record per CDR3 protein comes from TCRdb applying MiXCR to the multiplex PCR reads. The sample records about 420,000 distinct CDR3 sequences, about an eighth being singletons. Sequencing used blood. These receptors were obtained from a woman between 18 and 29 years old with Graves' hyperthyroidism. The CDR3 runs from the conserved cysteine through the conserved F or W. A D gene is named only where the DNA matches it firmly. Clone size is stated in some rows and not others, as once, few, many or a class when expanded.

abundance	v_gene	d_gene	j_gene	CDR3nt	CDR3aa
NA	TRBV29-1	NA	TRBJ2-3	TGCAGCGTCAGGTTGCGGGGTAGAACAGATACGCAGTATTTT	CSVRLRGRTDTQYF
many	TRBV12-3/TRBV12-4	NA	TRBJ2-3	TGTGCCAGCAGTTTTAGGCCTAGCACAGATACGCAGTATTTT	CASSFRPSTDTQYF
many	TRBV7-2	TRBD1	TRBJ1-6	TGTGCCAGCAGCTGGGGGTGGGGACAGGGGGTTCCACCCCTCCACTTT	CASSWGWGQGVPPLHF
few	TRBV7-2	TRBD2	TRBJ2-7	TGTGCCAGCAGCTTTGGGACGGGAGGGTGGGAGCAGTACTTC	CASSFGTGGWEQYF
many	TRBV30	NA	TRBJ2-1	TGTGCCTGGAGTGTTGGCGGGCCCGGACACAATGAGCAGTTCTTC	CAWSVGGPGHNEQFF
few	TRBV6-1	NA	TRBJ1-5	TGTGCCAGCAGTGAAGCGGGGGGGGCAAGTCAGCCCCAGCATTTT	CASSEAGGASQPQHF
few	TRBV5-1	TRBD1	TRBJ1-2	TGCGCCAGCAGGTCCGGGACAGGGCGCTATGGCTACACCTTC	CASRSGTGRYGYTF
many	TRBV6-1	NA	TRBJ1-5	TGTGCCAGCAACGACTTAGCGGGGGGCAATCAGCCCCAGCATTTT	CASNDLAGGNQPQHF
many	TRBV13	NA	TRBJ2-1	TGTGCCAGCAGCCGCCCCTGGGGACGCTCCTACAATGAGCAGTTCTTC	CASSRPWGRSYNEQFF
many	TRBV27	NA	TRBJ1-2	TGTGCCAGCAGTTTATTGGGGACGGTCGGGTATGGCTACACCTTC	CASSLLGTVGYGYTF
NA	TRBV29-1	NA	TRBJ2-7	TGCAGCGTTGATTTCGGGGGTTACGAGCAGTACTTC	CSVDFGGYEQYF
few	TRBV19	TRBD1	TRBJ1-2	TGTGCCAGTAGTTGGGCAGGGGGCCAGGACTATGGCTACACCTTC	CASSWAGGQDYGYTF
few	TRBV10-3	TRBD1	TRBJ1-1	TGTGCCATCACGGGACAGTTGAACACTGAAGCTTTCTTT	CAITGQLNTEAFF
NA	TRBV20-1	TRBD1	TRBJ1-5	TGCAGTGCTGCTTGGGACAGAGCCCAGCCCCAGCATTTT	CSAAWDRAQPQHF
NA	TRBV6-1	TRBD1	TRBJ2-7	TGTGCCAGCAGCGAGGCGACCGGGACAGGGTCCCACGAGCAGTACTTC	CASSEATGTGSHEQYF
many	TRBV9	NA	TRBJ1-6	TGTGCCAGCAGGGGAGCAGGAGATTCACCCCTCCACTTT	CASRGAGDSPLHF
many	TRBV20-1	TRBD1	TRBJ2-1	TGCAGTGCTAGGCCCGGGACAGGGGGCGGGAATGAGCAGTTCTTC	CSARPGTGGGNEQFF
many	TRBV28	NA	TRBJ1-5	TGTGCCACCACGTGGATGGACGGCCTCAATCAGCCCCAGCATTTT	CATTWMDGLNQPQHF
many	TRBV2	NA	TRBJ1-1	TGTGCCAGCAGTGGTGACGGGGCATCTTTCTCTGAAGCTTTCTTT	CASSGDGASFSEAFF
many	TRBV15	NA	TRBJ2-5	TGTGCCACCAGTGCCGACGTCCTCCACACTAAAGAGACCCAGTACTTC	CATSADVLHTKETQYF
NA	TRBV19	NA	TRBJ2-2	TGTGCCAGTAGTATAGAAGATAACACCGGGGAGTTGTTTTTT	CASSIEDNTGELFF
many	TRBV7-9	TRBD2	TRBJ2-3	TGTGCCAGCAGCCCCGGGGCCAGCGGGAGCATCACAGATACGCAGTATTTT	CASSPGASGSITDTQYF